The rows below give T cell receptor beta chains drawn from one sample of a study of regulatory T cells in long-lasting Graves disease. TCRdb reprocessed the multiplex PCR reads with MiXCR, giving one entry per CDR3 protein. The table lists approximately 380,000 distinct CDR3 sequences, 20% of them singletons. This specimen was peripheral blood mononuclear cells (PBMCs), taken when the disease was refractory, from a patient treated with antithyroid drugs. The receptor set was obtained from a female donor with Graves disease. Each CDR3 is given with its conserved first and last residue. A D gene is named only where the DNA matches it firmly. A row's size may be missing; if present it is once, few, many or a size class.

V	size	D	J	DNA	CDR3
TRBV10-2	many	TRBD2	TRBJ2-7	TGCGCCAGCATGCGGGGTACTAGCGGGAGCGAGCAGTACTTC	CASMRGTSGSEQYF
TRBV20-1	many	TRBD2	TRBJ2-7	TGCAGTGCTAGGGTCCTAGGCGCGGGAGGGGACGAGCAGTACTTC	CSARVLGAGGDEQYF
TRBV30	.	.	TRBJ2-6	TGTGCCTGGGCCCGAAACTCTGGGGCCAACGTCCTGACTTTC	CAWARNSGANVLTF
TRBV20-1	.	.	TRBJ1-2	TGCAGTGCCCCAGGTTCTTGGCAGTTAAATGGCTACACCTTC	CSAPGSWQLNGYTF
TRBV20-1	.	.	TRBJ2-7	TGCAGTGCTAGAGATTTCTCCGGGGCGACCTTATACGAGCAGTACTTC	CSARDFSGATLYEQYF
TRBV29-1	few	TRBD2	TRBJ2-5	TGCAGCGCGGGGACTAGCGGGAGGTTAGAGACCCAGTACTTC	CSAGTSGRLETQYF
TRBV4-1	few	.	TRBJ2-7	TGCGCCAGCAGCCAAGAGCGGATCTACGAGCAGTACTTC	CASSQERIYEQYF
TRBV28	many	.	TRBJ2-2	TGTGCCAGCAGTTTCGTGGGATCAACGGGGGAGCTGTTTTTT	CASSFVGSTGELFF
TRBV4-1	few	.	TRBJ1-1	TGCGCCAGCAGCCAGAGGACGGTAGGGCCTGAAGCTTTCTTT	CASSQRTVGPEAFF
TRBV27	many	TRBD1	TRBJ1-6	TGTGCCAGCAGTTTTGGGACAGGGCCTTCACCCCTCCACTTT	CASSFGTGPSPLHF
TRBV5-4	.	TRBD1	TRBJ2-7	TGTGCCAGCAGCTCCGACAGGGGGGGATGCGAGCAGTACTTC	CASSSDRGGCEQYF
TRBV20-1	few	.	TRBJ2-5	TGCAGTGCTACCCTTCCGGCTAGTAGGGTTCTGGAGACCCAGTACTTC	CSATLPASRVLETQYF
TRBV6-5	.	.	TRBJ2-2	TGTGCCAGCAGTTACTCAAGTGGCACCGGGGAGCTGTTTTTT	CASSYSSGTGELFF
TRBV7-9	few	.	TRBJ1-5	TGTGCCAGCAGCTTAACCACCAATCAGCCCCAGCATTTT	CASSLTTNQPQHF
TRBV30	.	.	TRBJ1-5	TGTGCCTGGAGTGTCGGGCAGAGCAATCAGCCCCAGCATTTT	CAWSVGQSNQPQHF
TRBV4-1	few	.	TRBJ1-1	TGCGCCAGCAGCCAAGATATAACAGTGGGGAACACTGAAGCTTTCTTT	CASSQDITVGNTEAFF
TRBV28	many	TRBD1	TRBJ1-6	TGTGCCAGCAGTTTAGTGGGGGGGACAGGATATAATTCACCCCTCCACTTT	CASSLVGGTGYNSPLHF
TRBV7-8	many	.	TRBJ1-2	TGTGCCAGCAGCTACGGACAACCGCTTTACTATGGCTACACCTTC	CASSYGQPLYYGYTF
TRBV18	.	.	TRBJ2-2	TGTGCCAGCCAGGAGACCTCGAACACCGGGGAGCTGTTTTTT	CASQETSNTGELFF
TRBV10-2	few	.	TRBJ2-5	TGCGCCAGCAGTGAGGGGGGAGGAGAGACCCAGTACTTC	CASSEGGGETQYF
TRBV30	few	.	TRBJ2-6	TGTGCCTGGAGTGTACTACGGACCCCGGGGGGGGCCAACGTCCTGACTTTC	CAWSVLRTPGGANVLTF
TRBV19	.	.	TRBJ1-5	TGTGCCAGTAGTGAAACAGGGCCGGCAGCGCGGCAAAATCAGCCCCAGCATTTT	CASSETGPAARQNQPQHF
TRBV28	many	.	TRBJ1-3	TGTGCCAGCAGTTTGGGGGCCCTCTCTGGAAACACCATATATTTT	CASSLGALSGNTIYF
TRBV19	many	.	TRBJ2-5	TGTGCCAGCAGCTATGGGGGTGAAGAGACCCAGTACTTC	CASSYGGEETQYF
TRBV9	few	TRBD1	TRBJ2-5	TGTGCCAGCAGCCCCTCGGGACAGCGGACGGAGACCCAGTACTTC	CASSPSGQRTETQYF
TRBV19	.	TRBD2	TRBJ2-7	TGTGCCAGTAGTACGGAGGCGGGAGGCGGCTACGAGCAGTACTTC	CASSTEAGGGYEQYF
TRBV6-1	.	.	TRBJ2-5	TGTGCCAGCAGTCCAAGGGACGGCTCCCGAGAGACCCAGTACTTC	CASSPRDGSRETQYF
TRBV30	.	.	TRBJ1-6	TGTGCCTGGACCGGCGGGCGAGGGGTGGGTTCACCCCTCCACTTT	CAWTGGRGVGSPLHF
TRBV30	few	TRBD1	TRBJ2-7	TGTGCCTGGAGTAAGGGGGCGCTTAAGTACGAGCAGTACTTC	CAWSKGALKYEQYF
TRBV15	few	.	TRBJ2-7	TGTGCCACCAGCAGAGACCGATACGGACGGTCGTACTTC	CATSRDRYGRSYF
TRBV30	few	.	TRBJ2-2	TGTGCCTGGGGGAGACAAGGCGGGGAGCTGTTTTTT	CAWGRQGGELFF